The next 20 T cell receptor beta chains were all read from a single sample in a study of CD8 T cells in ankylosing spondylitis. In TCRdb, the 5' RACE reads were re-called with MiXCR into one record per CDR3 protein. The table has some 250,000 distinct CDR3 sequences, about 10% seen once. Sequencing used blood, either unsorted or a sorted T cell fraction (not recorded which). These receptors were collected from a male donor with ankylosing spondylitis or in good health (not recorded which).

The table lists this clonotype with many counts. The J gene is TRBJ2-1, the V gene TRBV20-1; TRBD2 aligns across 13 bases. Germline CDR1 reads DFQATT; CDR2 reads SNEGSKA (reference sequence). The CDR3 is made up of 18 amino acids. With V trimmed by 5 bases and J by 2 bases, 12 bases remained unmatched. CDR3 nucleotide sequence: TGCAGTGCTGGATCCTCCGGGACTAGCGGGGCGCCCTACAATGAGCAGTTCTTC. This codes for CSAGSSGTSGAPYNEQFF.

This clonotype occurred many times. The rearrangement links TRBV25-1 to TRBJ2-7; D possibly corresponds to TRBD2 (5 bases). The CDR3 contains 14 residues. In germline, CDR1 is MGHDK, CDR2 SYGVNS. The V and J ends lost 2 bases and 5 bases respectively, with 13 bases between them. This chain's CDR3 is CASSENRRGNEQYF. CDR3 sequence (DNA): TGTGCCAGCAGTGAAAACCGCCGGGGTAACGAGCAGTACTTC.

This clonotype was detected ten times or more. This chain uses TRBV24-1 with TRBJ2-1; no clear D. V dropped 7 bases and J dropped 3 bases, with 6 bases sitting between them. CDR1 is KGHDR, CDR2 SFDVKD, per germline. The CDR3 covers 12 residues. The CDR3 nucleotides read TGTGCCACCAGGAATTACTACAATGAGCAGTTCTTC. Its protein is CATRNYYNEQFF.

At least ten counts were recorded for this clonotype. The chain employs TRBV20-1 and TRBJ2-7; D may be TRBD2 (5 bases). Germline lookup yields CDR1 DFQATT and CDR2 SNEGSKA (reference sequence). CDR3 length equals 11 residues. V lost 4 bases, J lost 4 bases, and 8 bases lay in between. CDR3 protein: CSATSGYEQYF. DNA of the CDR3: TGCAGTGCTACAAGCGGTTACGAGCAGTACTTC.

This clonotype was found many times. The chain employs TRBV6-2 or TRBV6-3 and TRBJ2-2; no definite D call. The CDR3 is 13 amino acids. Trimming stripped 2 bases from V and 4 bases from J, with 5 bases between. CDR1 and CDR2 from the germline V gene are MNHEY and SVGEGT. As DNA, the CDR3 is TGTGCCAGCAGTTACGGCGGCACCGGGGAGCTGTTTTTT. The encoded protein is CASSYGGTGELFF.

There are many counts of this clonotype. The V call is TRBV5-1, the J call TRBJ2-1; 11 bases are shared with TRBD2. The CDR3 totals 16 residues. In germline, CDR1 is SGHRS, CDR2 YFSETQ. The V segment lost 3 bases and the J segment 9 bases; nucleotides outside the gene matches: 11. The CDR3 DNA is TGCGCCAGCAGCTCCCGGGCTAGCGGGGGGCAAGGTGAGCAGTTCTTC. It encodes CASSSRASGGQGEQFF.

This clonotype was counted ten times or more. The genes are TRBV2 and TRBJ1-2, with a possible D match to TRBD1 (6 bases). The CDR3 contains 16 residues. Between the trimmed V and J ends, which lost 7 bases and 4 bases, there was a span of 22 bases. Germline V gives CDR1 SNHLY, CDR2 FYNNEI. As DNA, the CDR3 is TGTGCCAGCATTGGTGGAGGGGGGTCGTTTAGCTATGGCTACACCTTC. Translated, it gives CASIGGGGSFSYGYTF.

This clonotype has only a few counts. The chain has TRBV6-5 and TRBJ2-4; the D gene is possibly TRBD1 (5 bases). The V end lost 3 bases, the J end lost 0 bases, and 9 bases lay between the germline ends. Germline V gene sequence: CDR1 MNHEY, CDR2 SVGAGI. The CDR3 is 15 residues long. CDR3 in amino acids: CASSYDSLAKNIQYF. The CDR3 nucleotides are TGTGCCAGCAGTTATGACAGCCTAGCCAAAAACATTCAGTACTTC.

This clonotype was detected a few times. The chain employs TRBV11-2 and TRBJ1-1; TRBD1 matches 7 bases. The CDR3 totals 15 residues. Per the germline V gene, CDR1 is SGHAT and CDR2 is FQNNGV. V lost 5 bases to trimming and J lost 5 bases; unmatched junction nucleotides: 11. DNA of the CDR3: TGTGCCAGCAGCGGAACAGGGGCGATTAGGACTGAAGCTTTCTTT. It encodes CASSGTGAIRTEAFF.

This clonotype is a singleton in its sample. This chain connects TRBV6-5 to TRBJ2-7; D is perhaps TRBD2 (5 bases). Germline V gives CDR1 MNHEY, CDR2 SVGAGI. V was clipped by 5 bases and J by 3 bases, with 8 bases between them. This CDR3 comprises 12 residues. CDR3 sequence: CASSTDYYEQYF. The CDR3 DNA reads TGTGCCAGCAGTACCGACTACTACGAGCAGTACTTC.

This clonotype was counted many times. The chain couples TRBV5-1 to TRBJ2-3, with 9 bases identical to TRBD2. V dropped 7 bases and J dropped 8; count of bases not matched to a gene: 17. The CDR3 has 16 residues. CDR1 is SGHRS, CDR2 YFSETQ, per germline. CDR3 residues: CASLGLGLAGRATQYF. The DNA for the CDR3 is TGCGCCAGCCTTGGCCTGGGCCTAGCGGGACGGGCTACGCAGTATTTT.

The table lists this clonotype with a few counts. The chain employs TRBV19 and TRBJ2-3; D may be TRBD2 (6 bases). V gave up 6 bases and J gave up 4 bases, with 17 bases separating them. The CDR3 length is 15 residues. Germline assignment: CDR1 LNHDA and CDR2 SQIVND (reference sequence). The chain's CDR3 is CASSPRRGSADTQYF. CDR3 bases: TGTGCCAGTAGCCCAAGGAGGGGATCCGCAGATACGCAGTATTTT.

This clonotype was observed many times. CDR3 DNA: TGCGCCAGCAGCTTGAATGCGCGGGAAAGTAGCAATCAGCCCCAGCATTTT. It translates to CASSLNARESSNQPQHF. This chain uses TRBV5-1 with TRBJ1-5; D is uncertain. Deletions cut 1 base from V and 0 bases from J, with 14 bases between. The CDR3 is made up of 17 amino acids. Germline CDR1 reads SGHRS; CDR2 reads YFSETQ.

In its sample, this clonotype was seen a few times. The chain links TRBV5-1 to TRBJ1-1, with D unclear. The CDR3 is made up of 14 amino acids. V was trimmed by 2 bases and J by 7 bases, leaving 15 bases between them. Germline V gene data show CDR1 as SGHRS and CDR2 as YFSETQ. The CDR3 reads CASSFHSGNGEAFF. The DNA for the CDR3 is TGCGCCAGCAGCTTCCACTCCGGTAACGGTGAAGCTTTCTTT.

This clonotype was observed many times. The genes are TRBV12-3 or TRBV12-4 and TRBJ1-3, with D uncertain. CDR3 length: 14 residues. V was pared by 7 bases and J by 0 bases, with 10 bases between. CDR3 nucleotides: TGTGCCAGCACCCGAGCCATCTCTGGAAACACCATATATTTT. Residues: CASTRAISGNTIYF.

The CDR3 here is CASSPYLAGGYNEQFF. Written as DNA, the CDR3 is TGTGCCAGCAGCCCCTACCTAGCGGGGGGCTACAATGAGCAGTTCTTC. The chain joins TRBV14 to TRBJ2-1, with TRBD2 identical over 11 bases. J gave up 3 bases and V 4 bases, and 5 bases lay outside the gene matches. This CDR3 spans 16 amino acids. The germline gives CDR1 SGHDN, CDR2 FVKESK.

The chain couples TRBV10-3 to TRBJ2-7; 12 bases align to TRBD1. Unmatched junction bases numbered 7, after V lost 10 bases and J lost 6 bases. The germline gives CDR1 ENHRY, CDR2 SYGVKD. The CDR3 has 13 residues. The DNA for the CDR3 is TGTGCCACGGGTGGGGGACAGGGGGCCGAGCAGTACTTC. Amino acid sequence: CATGGGQGAEQYF.

Ten or more counts support this clonotype. The V and J genes are TRBV20-1 and TRBJ2-5; D might be TRBD1 (5 bases). This CDR3 is built from 14 residues. V lost 0 bases and J 4 bases, leaving 12 bases between the germline ends. Germline CDR1 is DFQATT and CDR2 is SNEGSKA (reference sequence). The CDR3 DNA reads TGCAGTGCTAGAGATTTCCAGGGCAGAGAGACCCAGTACTTC. Translation gives CSARDFQGRETQYF.

V gene TRBV7-6 combines with J gene TRBJ1-1, with 7 bases lining up with TRBD1. V was clipped by 5 bases and J by 1 base; unmatched bases: 7. Germline V lookup: CDR1 SGHVS, CDR2 FNYEAQ. The CDR3 is 15 residues long. DNA of the CDR3: TGTGCCAGCAGCCCTGTAAACAGGGGGAACACTGAAGCTTTCTTT. Protein product: CASSPVNRGNTEAFF.

This clonotype was counted at least ten times. DNA of the CDR3: TGTGCCACCGCGCCAGACAGAGCGAACACCGGGGAGCTGTTTTTT. As protein: CATAPDRANTGELFF. The rearrangement uses TRBV15 and TRBJ2-2; maybe TRBD1 (5 bases). Trimming stripped 8 bases from V and 0 bases from J, with 13 bases between. This CDR3 has 15 residues. Germline lookup yields CDR1 LNHNV and CDR2 YYDKDF (reference sequence).